This entry lists 8 T cell receptor beta chains sequenced from one sample in a study of control samples from healthy donors and cancer patients. The method was immunoSEQ multiplex PCR; TCRdb's version includes in-frame clones alone and lacks a portion of them. The sample has 350,000 to 450,000 clones; approximately 90% are singletons. Material: PBMCs. The receptors shown here come from a man aged 35 to 55 with head and neck cancer.

Regarding this clone: A much larger clone differs from this one at a single base, so this may be a read error. The chain employs TRBV5-6 and TRBJ2-5, with 8 bases fitting TRBD1. The CDR3 is 13 residues long. Germline values: CDR1 SGHDT, CDR2 YYEEEE. V shed 3 bases and J 4 bases; nucleotides not matched to a gene: 2. CDR3 amino acids: CASSSTGGETQYF. DNA for the CDR3: TGTGCCAGCAGCTCTACAGGGGGAGAGACCCAGTACTTC.

The chain joins TRBV9 to TRBJ2-3; tentative D call: TRBD2 (5 bases). Germline CDR1 SGDLS, CDR2 YYNGEE. The V end lost 3 bases, the J end lost 0 bases, and 20 bases lay between the germline ends. This CDR3 has 18 amino acids. The chain's CDR3 is CASSGGGTRKSSTDTQYF. The DNA for the CDR3 is TGTGCCAGCAGCGGAGGAGGCACACGGAAATCTAGCACAGATACGCAGTATTTT.

The chain joins TRBV24-1 to TRBJ2-7; perhaps TRBD1 as D (7 bases). The CDR3 loop spans 16 amino acids. Trimming removed 4 bases from V and 4 bases from J, with 19 bases in between. Germline lookup yields CDR1 KGHDR and CDR2 SFDVKD. The CDR3 region is CATSEFRPGGPYEQYF. The CDR3 DNA follows: TGTGCCACCAGTGAATTTCGACCAGGGGGGCCGTACGAGCAGTACTTC.

The chain recombines TRBV12-5 with TRBJ2-2, with 9 bases identical to TRBD1. Looked up from germline, CDR1 is LGHNT and CDR2 is FRNRAP. The CDR3 spans 17 residues. V shed 2 bases, J shed 2 bases, and the junction held 6 bases outside the gene matches. This CDR3 reads CASGLPGTGPNTGELFF. CDR3 coding DNA: TGTGCTAGTGGTTTGCCCGGGACAGGGCCCAACACCGGGGAGCTGTTTTTT.

The rearrangement links TRBV6-2 or TRBV6-3 to TRBJ2-7; 7 bases fit TRBD2. J gave up 3 bases and V 4 bases, and 6 bases lay outside the gene matches. CDR1 and CDR2 from the germline V gene are MNHEY and SVGEGT. The CDR3 covers 14 residues. The CDR3: CASSSGLVSYEQYF. The CDR3, as DNA: TGTGCCAGCAGTTCCGGACTAGTGAGCTACGAGCAGTACTTC.

This sequence joins TRBV19 and TRBJ1-3; TRBD1 is a possible D gene (6 bases). The CDR3 covers 15 residues. Germline V gene sequence: CDR1 LNHDA, CDR2 SQIVND (reference sequence). Trimming shortened V by 10 bases and J by 0 bases, and 16 bases separated the two germline ends. The DNA of the CDR3 is TGTGCCACCGGGACACCAGATTTCTCTGGAAACACCATATATTTT. It is translated as CATGTPDFSGNTIYF.

This chain links TRBV28 with TRBJ2-7; possibly TRBD1 for D (5 bases). V gave up 7 bases and J gave up 5 bases, with 15 bases separating them. CDR1 MDHEN and CDR2 SYDVKM come from the germline V gene. The CDR3 sequence is 13 residues long. The CDR3 DNA reads TGTGCCAGCAACGTTCCTCAGGGAAACGAGCAGTACTTC. It encodes CASNVPQGNEQYF.

V is TRBV6-5 and J is TRBJ2-3, with 8 positions matching TRBD1. The trim removed 2 bases at V and 5 bases at J, leaving 9 bases unmatched. Germline values: CDR1 MNHEY, CDR2 SVGAGI. The CDR3 runs to 16 residues. The CDR3 bases are TGTGCCAGCAGTTACCAAGGACAGGGTATAGGAGATACGCAGTATTTT. Translation gives CASSYQGQGIGDTQYF.